This TCR beta chain originates from a study of blood T cells in healthy people across ages (dated by TCRdb to 2015 to 2017). Study-wide context: In model experiments, template switching captured roughly one uniquely barcoded TCR beta cDNA molecule for every two T cells. Age-related changes in TCR beta repertoire diversity were measured in the study by deep sequencing normalized with unique cDNA molecular identifiers. The donors were divided into four age groups: young (average approximately 15 years), middle-aged (roughly 42), aged (about 62) and long-lived (about 79). Donors of different ages were randomly distributed across sequencing lanes to avoid experimental bias. The study analyzed two additional independent replicas of 1 million unique cDNA reads from the same blood draw for two donors, one aged 18 to 30 and one aged 80 or older. General conclusions and limits of the study: Because the CMV infection status of the donors was unknown, age-related changes in expanded clonotypes may potentially have been confounded. Because profiling used bulk unsorted PBMCs, naive and antigen-experienced compartments could not be compared conclusively. Compared with the aged group, the long-lived group had more naive CD4+ T cells, fewer expanded clones and increased TCR diversity, a pattern suggesting age selection. Total diversity estimates from one million sequenced T cells were considered lower bounds and underestimates. Observed TCR beta diversity correlated strongly with the percentage of naive T cells measured by flow cytometry. Observed TCR beta diversity per million T cells fell roughly linearly with age, and a significant reduction was already apparent by age roughly 40.

Trimming at the junction amounts to 7 bases on V and 0 bases on J, and the germline ends lie 10 bases apart. From a lookup of the germline V gene, CDR1 and CDR2 are MNHEY and SVGEGT. The CDR3, from cysteine to phenylalanine, totals 15 residues. The DNA shown is the 45-base CDR3, in frame from base 1. Library creation used 5' RACE. TCRdb names Illumina HiSeq 2500 as the instrument used. A second PCR of about 6 to 11 cycles was performed with a sample-barcoded 5' primer and a J-beta primer mix. A template-switch 5' adaptor carrying 12 random nucleotides introduced a unique molecular identifier onto each TCR beta cDNA molecule. At least 3 million CDR3-containing paired-end reads were obtained from each sample. All of the RNA was converted into first-strand cDNA using the Mint cDNA synthesis kit, with a TRBC-specific oligonucleotide serving as the primer. All cDNA was treated with uracil-DNA glycosylase and then went through a first 18-cycle PCR with the universal primers M1SS and BC2_uni_R. Per the source publication's procedure: For normalization, 1 million high-quality reads were randomly selected from each sample, with every read carrying a distinct molecular identifier. Instead of being binned into consensus sequences, reads that shared molecular identifiers were thrown out. CDR3 identification, clonotype clustering and error correction used MiTCR with a Q25 quality threshold and the strictest error-elimination algorithm. A nonparametric unseen species model using Euler transformation provided a lower-bound estimate of total TCR beta diversity. The raw public data were reprocessed by TCRdb itself: fastp quality trimming at Q25, MiXCR clonotype calling, in-frame beta chains only. Duplicate CDR3 protein sequences are folded into a single record with the most common DNA and genes. TCRdb's processing, not the authors', yielded these V and J calls. For this sample there are roughly 800,000 distinct CDR3 sequences; 58% appear just once. The ten biggest clones cover around 20% of the sample.

Donors were a few dozen systemically healthy Caucasian individuals from Russia aged roughly 6 to 95 years. Each donor gave around 9.9 milliliters of peripheral blood, collected into EDTA-treated Vacutainer tubes. Ficoll-Paque density-gradient centrifugation was used to isolate PBMCs, with at least 7 million per sample. Trizol reagent was used to extract total RNA from PBMCs, with at least 6 micrograms per sample. For every donor, flow cytometry on a PBMC aliquot measured the percentage of naive CD45RAhigh/CD27high T cells. With respect to this clonotype: Its antigen is still unknown. Base qualities are not recorded, but no much larger clone differs from it by a single base.

The sequence derives from a young man in good health. This receptor chain uses TRBV6-2 or TRBV6-3 and TRBJ2-6, with an unclear D gene assignment. The specimen was blood. The nucleotides read TGTGCCAGCACACTTCCGAGCTCTGGGGCCAACGTCCTGACTTTC. Its translation is CASTLPSSGANVLTF.